This T cell receptor (beta chain) derives from a study of Ad26.COV2.S vaccination and SARS-CoV-2 variants. The treatment: roughly 18 received Ad26.COV2.S at low or high dose, single or two shots; about five received placebo; per-sample allocation not given. Day 63 after the first injection of vaccine or placebo was the sampling time. This clone was recorded once. This CDR3 region has 13 residues. The V end was cut by 6 bases, the J end by 8 bases, with 14 bases between. Germline V gene sequence: CDR1 MNHEY, CDR2 SVGAGI. Assay used: immunoSEQ multiplex PCR; TCRdb lists only in-frame clones, some missing. This sample has hundreds of thousands of clones, with 70% to 90% found just once.

This clonotype was sampled from a person between 18 and 65 years old who received the Ad26.COV2.S COVID-19 vaccine or a placebo. The chain joins TRBV6-5 to TRBJ2-1, with TRBD1 as a possible D gene (5 bases). This specimen was peripheral blood, taken in a trial of Ad26.COV2.S vaccine versus placebo. The chain's CDR3 is CASRYQGTHEQFF. CDR3 DNA sequence: TGTGCCAGCAGATATCAGGGTACCCATGAGCAGTTCTTC.